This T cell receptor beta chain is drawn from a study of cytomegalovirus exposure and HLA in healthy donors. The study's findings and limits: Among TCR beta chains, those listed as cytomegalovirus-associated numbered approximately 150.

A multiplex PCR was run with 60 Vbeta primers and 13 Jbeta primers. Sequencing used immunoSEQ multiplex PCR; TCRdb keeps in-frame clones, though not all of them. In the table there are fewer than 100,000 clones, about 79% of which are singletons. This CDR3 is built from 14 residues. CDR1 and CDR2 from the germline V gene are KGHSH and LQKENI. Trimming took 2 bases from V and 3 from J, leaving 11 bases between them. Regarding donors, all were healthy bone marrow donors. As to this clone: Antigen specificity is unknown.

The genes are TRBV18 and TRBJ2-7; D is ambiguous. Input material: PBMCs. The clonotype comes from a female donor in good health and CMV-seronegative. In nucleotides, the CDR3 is TGTGCCAGCTCACCAGTCAACGGTGACTACGAGCAGTACTTC. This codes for CASSPVNGDYEQYF.